The 17 T cell receptor beta chains below come from one sample, sequenced in a study of blood T cell repertoires in COVID-19. The data were produced by immunoSEQ multiplex PCR, yet TCRdb's version contains in-frame clones alone and is incomplete. Here the sample spans fewer than 250,000 clones, about 86% being singletons. The sample taken for sequencing was peripheral blood. All receptors come from a woman between 45 and 60 years old with acute or convalescent COVID-19.

The gene calls are TRBV19 and TRBJ1-1, with D perhaps TRBD1 (6 bases). The CDR3 has 13 amino acids. Trimming took off 7 bases at V and 10 bases at J, with 19 bases between the two ends. Germline CDR1 and CDR2: LNHDA and SQIVND (reference sequence). The CDR3 sequence is CASTFRDTTRAFF. CDR3 nucleotides: TGTGCCAGTACCTTCCGGGACACCACCCGAGCTTTCTTT.

This chain uses TRBV27 with TRBJ2-1, with D possibly matching TRBD1 (5 bases). The V gene's germline CDR1 is MNHEY and CDR2 SMNVEV (reference sequence). CDR3 length: 15 amino acids. Trimming took off 4 bases at V and 5 bases at J, with 15 bases between the two ends. The CDR3 DNA follows: TGTGCCAGCAGTTCCTTCCTTGACAGAAACAATGAGCAGTTCTTC. Translating it yields CASSSFLDRNNEQFF.

V gene TRBV24-1 combines with J gene TRBJ2-1; tentative D call: TRBD1 (5 bases). The CDR3 is made up of 14 amino acids. Germline V gene lookup returns CDR1 KGHDR and CDR2 SFDVKD. V lost 0 bases to trimming and J lost 8 bases, with 10 bases between them. The CDR3 coding sequence is TGTGCCACCAGTGATTTGACAGGCTGGGATGAGCAGTTCTTC. As protein: CATSDLTGWDEQFF.

This chain uses TRBV5-1 with TRBJ1-4; 8 nucleotides align to TRBD1. Looked up from germline, CDR1 is SGHRS and CDR2 is YFSETQ. The CDR3 is 15 residues long. Losses at the gene ends were 0 bases for V and 4 bases for J; bases not matched to a gene: 2. The chain's CDR3 is CASSLGQGFNEKLFF. Written as DNA, the CDR3 is TGCGCCAGCAGCTTGGGACAGGGGTTTAATGAAAAACTGTTTTTT.

This chain joins TRBV3-1 (or the pseudogene TRBV3-2) and TRBJ2-1, with 11 bases aligning to TRBD2. This CDR3 region has 17 residues. Looked up from germline, CDR1 is LGHDT and CDR2 is YNNKEL (reference sequence). V was pared by 6 bases and J by 0 bases, with 7 bases of the junction left unmatched. The CDR3 region is CASRRTSGSLSYNEQFF. The CDR3 nucleotides are TGTGCCAGCAGGCGCACTAGCGGGAGCCTCTCCTACAATGAGCAGTTCTTC.

This chain links TRBV7-9 with TRBJ1-1, with 8 positions matching TRBD1. The CDR3 covers 12 residues. V shed 5 bases and J 11 bases; nucleotides not matched to a gene: 7. Looked up from germline, CDR1 is SEHNR and CDR2 is FQNEAQ (reference sequence). The DNA for the CDR3 is TGTGCCAGCAGCCCCCGGACAGGGCGTGCTTTCTTT. Protein product: CASSPRTGRAFF.

V gene TRBV18 combines with J gene TRBJ2-1, with no clear D. Per the germline V gene, CDR1 is KGHSH and CDR2 is LQKENI. The CDR3 runs 11 residues. V was shortened by 2 bases and J by 10 bases, with 6 bases between the two germline ends. For the CDR3, the DNA is TGTGCCAGCTCACCAGGGCTAGAGCAGTTCTTC. Protein product: CASSPGLEQFF.

The chain links TRBV12-3 or TRBV12-4 to TRBJ1-2; no reliable D call. The CDR3 is 13 amino acids. The V end was cut by 6 bases, the J end by 4 bases, with 12 bases between. CDR3 coding DNA: TGTGCCAGCAGCCCACAGATTCTCTATGGCTACACCTTC. This translates into CASSPQILYGYTF.

V gene TRBV5-8 combines with J gene TRBJ2-5; 9 bases match TRBD1. V was clipped by 4 bases and J by 2 bases; unmatched bases: 9. The CDR3 length is 16 residues. Germline V gene sequence: CDR1 SGHTS, CDR2 YDEGEE. The CDR3 region is CASSRGTGFSQETQYF. The DNA for the CDR3 is TGTGCCAGCAGCCGCGGGACAGGGTTTTCGCAAGAGACCCAGTACTTC. Complete variable domain (other parts from reference TRBV5-8 and TRBJ2-5): EAGVTQSPTHLIKTRGQQATLRCSPISGHTSVYWYQQALGLGLQFLLWYDEGEERNRGNFPPRFSGRQFPNYSSELNVNALELEDSALYLCASSRGTGFSQETQYFGPGTRLLVL.

V and J are TRBV27 and TRBJ1-2; 9 nucleotides match TRBD1. Germline values: CDR1 MNHEY, CDR2 SMNVEV (reference sequence). This CDR3 region has 15 residues. V dropped 3 bases and J dropped 8; count of bases not matched to a gene: 10. CDR3 nucleotides: TGTGCCAGCAGTTTCTCCGGGACAGGGTCATTCGGCTACACCTTC. Protein product: CASSFSGTGSFGYTF.

The chain employs TRBV6-6 and TRBJ1-5; 7 bases line up with TRBD1. Germline V gene lookup returns CDR1 MNHNY and CDR2 SVGAGI (reference sequence). The CDR3 is 14 amino acids. The junction had 6 bases not matched to a gene; V was cut back by 4 bases and J by 6 bases. CDR3 protein: CASSLTGYGQPQHF. CDR3 sequence (DNA): TGTGCCAGCAGTTTGACAGGGTACGGTCAGCCCCAGCATTTT.

The chain is built from TRBV9 and TRBJ1-2; 7 nucleotides align to TRBD1. Looked up from germline, CDR1 is SGDLS and CDR2 is YYNGEE. V was clipped by 0 bases and J by 4 bases; unmatched bases: 0. This CDR3 is built from 13 residues. In nucleotides, the CDR3 is TGTGCCAGCAGCGTAGACAGGGGCTATGGCTACACCTTC. Its protein is CASSVDRGYGYTF. Combining the CDR3 with reference TRBV9 and TRBJ1-2 gives the whole variable domain DSGVTQTPKHLITATGQRVTLRCSPRSGDLSVYWYQQSLDQGLQFLIQYYNGEERAKGNILERFSAQQFPDLHSELNLSSLELGDSALYFCASSVDRGYGYTFGSGTRLTVV.

Points on this clone: This sample also contains other DNA sequences that code for the same CDR3. The chain has TRBV12-3 or TRBV12-4 and TRBJ2-7, with no clear D. Trimming shortened V by 2 bases and J by 3 bases, and 5 bases separated the two germline ends. This CDR3 region has 12 residues. The CDR3: CASSLRGYEQYF. In DNA, the CDR3 is TGTGCCAGCAGTTTAAGAGGCTACGAGCAGTACTTC.

The rearrangement uses TRBV19 and TRBJ1-2; D gene ambiguous. Trimming removed 8 bases at V and 6 bases at J, with 13 bases between. CDR1 and CDR2 from the germline V gene are LNHDA and SQIVND (reference sequence). This CDR3 spans 12 amino acids. The CDR3 DNA reads as TGTGCCAGTGGGTCACCGGGTGATGGCTACACCTTC. Encoded protein: CASGSPGDGYTF.

V gene TRBV27 combines with J gene TRBJ2-6, with 9 bases fitting TRBD1. The CDR3 has 16 amino acids. V dropped 8 bases and J dropped 3; count of bases not matched to a gene: 8. CDR1 is MNHEY, CDR2 SMNVEV, per germline (reference sequence). The DNA of the CDR3 is TGTGCCAGCGGGGGGGACAGGGCATTTGGGGCCAACGTCCTGACTTTC. Encoded protein: CASGGDRAFGANVLTF.

This clone was picked up a small number of times. The genes are TRBV2 and TRBJ1-6; 7 bases agree with TRBD1. Trimming took 3 bases from V and 7 from J; bases not matched to a gene: 9. Germline CDR1 and CDR2: SNHLY and FYNNEI. The CDR3 is 16 residues long. The CDR3 loop is CASSDLQGVRNSPLHF. CDR3 nucleotide sequence: TGTGCCAGCAGTGACCTCCAGGGGGTGAGAAATTCACCCCTCCACTTT.

CDR3 DNA: TGTGCCAGCAGCCCAGGGACAGGCGGTGAAAAACTGTTTTTT. It specifies CASSPGTGGEKLFF. The chain links TRBV9 to TRBJ1-4, with 8 bases identical to TRBD1. The V gene's germline CDR1 is SGDLS and CDR2 YYNGEE. V shed 4 bases and J 7 bases; nucleotides not matched to a gene: 6. The CDR3 is 14 residues long.